These 5 T cell receptor beta chains came from one sample sequenced in a study of memory CD4+ T cells and cytomegalovirus serostatus. The sort gate was single viable CD3+CD4+CD8-CD45RO+ cells for memory CD4+ T cells. Method: immunoSEQ multiplex PCR; TCRdb's copy keeps in-frame clones and lacks some. The table has approximately 42,000 clones, 79% seen once; the top ten hold 1.1%. Sequenced sample: memory CD4+ T cells from blood. The receptors originated from an adult in good health and CMV-seronegative.

The V call is TRBV7-8, the J call TRBJ2-3; perhaps D is TRBD1 or TRBD2 (5 bases each). Trimming cost V 4 bases and J 0 bases, with 11 bases left between them. The germline gives CDR1 SGHVS, CDR2 FQNEAQ. This CDR3 is 15 amino acids long. This CDR3 is CASSWDVTSTDTQYF. CDR3 sequence (DNA): TGTGCCAGCAGCTGGGACGTTACTAGCACAGATACGCAGTATTTT.

A single count supports this clone. J is TRBJ2-1 and V is TRBV2; tentative D call: TRBD1 (6 bases). This CDR3 is 16 amino acids long. Trimming removed 6 bases from V and 6 bases from J, with 21 bases in between. Per germline, CDR1 SNHLY and CDR2 FYNNEI. The CDR3 coding sequence is TGTGCCAGCAGAGTCGTGGGGATACAGGGAAGCAATGAGCAGTTCTTC. Its protein product is CASRVVGIQGSNEQFF.

The genes are TRBV25-1 and TRBJ2-1; 14 nucleotides align to TRBD2. The CDR3 runs 17 residues. Unmatched junction bases numbered 11, after V lost 3 bases and J lost 10 bases. Germline values: CDR1 MGHDK, CDR2 SYGVNS. CDR3 sequence: CASSDLIGTSGSREQFF. The CDR3 DNA sequence: TGTGCCAGCAGTGACCTGATAGGGACTAGCGGGAGTAGGGAGCAGTTCTTC.

The V gene is TRBV6-5, the J gene TRBJ2-7; 8 positions match TRBD2. J lost 12 bases, V lost 4 bases, and 5 bases had no gene match. Germline values: CDR1 MNHEY, CDR2 SVGAGI. The CDR3 is 11 amino acids. CDR3 coding DNA: TGTGCCAGCAGTTCCGGGAGGGCCCTGTACTTC. Its translation: CASSSGRALYF.

The chain combines TRBV6-5 with TRBJ2-7; possibly TRBD2 for D (6 bases). Germline V lookup: CDR1 MNHEY, CDR2 SVGAGI. This CDR3 has 13 amino acids. V lost 5 bases and J lost 1, with 9 bases in between. CDR3 loop: CASSREASYEQYF. CDR3 nucleotide sequence: TGTGCCAGCAGTAGGGAGGCGTCCTACGAGCAGTACTTC.